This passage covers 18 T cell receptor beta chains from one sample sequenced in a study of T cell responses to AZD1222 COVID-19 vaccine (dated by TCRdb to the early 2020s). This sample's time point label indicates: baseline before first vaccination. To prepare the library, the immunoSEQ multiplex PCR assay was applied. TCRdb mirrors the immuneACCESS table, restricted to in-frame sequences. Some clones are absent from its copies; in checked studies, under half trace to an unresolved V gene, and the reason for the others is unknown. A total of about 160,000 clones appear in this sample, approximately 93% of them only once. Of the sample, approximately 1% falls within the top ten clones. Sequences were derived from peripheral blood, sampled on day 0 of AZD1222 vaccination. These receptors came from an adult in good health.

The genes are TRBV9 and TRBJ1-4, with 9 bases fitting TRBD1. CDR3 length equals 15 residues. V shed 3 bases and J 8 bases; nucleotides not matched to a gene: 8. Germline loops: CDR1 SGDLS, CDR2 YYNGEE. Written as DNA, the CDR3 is TGTGCCAGCAGCGCCTGGGACAGGGTCGGCGAAAAACTGTTTTTT. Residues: CASSAWDRVGEKLFF.

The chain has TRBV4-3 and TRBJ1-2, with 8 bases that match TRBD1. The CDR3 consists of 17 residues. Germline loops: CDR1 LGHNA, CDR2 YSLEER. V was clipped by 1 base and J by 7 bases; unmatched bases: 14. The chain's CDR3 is CASSQGGAGGVMGGYTF. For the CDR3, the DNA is TGCGCCAGCAGCCAAGGGGGGGCAGGGGGCGTAATGGGTGGCTACACCTTC.

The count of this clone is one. The CDR3 DNA sequence: TGTGCCAGCAGCTTAGCGTGGGCAGGGACGGCTCTCCACTTT. This translates into CASSLAWAGTALHF. The chain recombines TRBV7-2 with TRBJ1-6; D might be TRBD1 (5 bases). The V end was cut by 0 bases, the J end by 16 bases, with 16 bases between. The CDR3 runs to 14 residues. The germline CDR1 and CDR2 sequences are SGHTA and FQGNSA. Variable domain in full (rest from reference TRBV7-2 and TRBJ1-6): GAGVSQSPSNKVTEKGKDVELRCDPISGHTALYWYRQSLGQGLEFLIYFQGNSAPDKSGLPSDRFSAERTGGSVSTLTIQRTQQEDSAVYLCASSLAWAGTALHFGNGTRLTVT.

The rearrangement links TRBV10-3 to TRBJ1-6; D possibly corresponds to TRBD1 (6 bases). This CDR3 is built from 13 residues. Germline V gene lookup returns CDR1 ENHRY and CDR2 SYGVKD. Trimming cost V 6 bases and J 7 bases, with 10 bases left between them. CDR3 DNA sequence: TGTGCCATCAGGTTGGACAGAAATTCACCCCTCCACTTT. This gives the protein CAIRLDRNSPLHF.

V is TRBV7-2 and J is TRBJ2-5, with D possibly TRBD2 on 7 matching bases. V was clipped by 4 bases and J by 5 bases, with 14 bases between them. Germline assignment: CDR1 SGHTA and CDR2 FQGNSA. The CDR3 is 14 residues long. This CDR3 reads CASSSYREGETQYF. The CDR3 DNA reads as TGTGCCAGCAGCTCCTACAGGGAGGGGGAGACCCAGTACTTC.

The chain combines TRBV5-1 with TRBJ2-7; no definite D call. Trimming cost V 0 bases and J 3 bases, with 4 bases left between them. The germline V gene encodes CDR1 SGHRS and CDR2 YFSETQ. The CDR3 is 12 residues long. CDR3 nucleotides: TGCGCCAGCAGCTTGGTTGGCTACGAGCAGTACTTC. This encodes CASSLVGYEQYF.

In DNA, the CDR3 is TGTGCCAGCAGTTACTTCCCGATCCAGAACTATGGCTACACCTTC. This encodes CASSYFPIQNYGYTF. This sequence joins TRBV6-2 or TRBV6-3 and TRBJ1-2; D is ambiguous. With 1 base removed from V and 2 bases from J, the gap between germline ends came to 11 bases. Germline V gives CDR1 MNHEY, CDR2 SVGEGT. The CDR3 length is 15 residues.

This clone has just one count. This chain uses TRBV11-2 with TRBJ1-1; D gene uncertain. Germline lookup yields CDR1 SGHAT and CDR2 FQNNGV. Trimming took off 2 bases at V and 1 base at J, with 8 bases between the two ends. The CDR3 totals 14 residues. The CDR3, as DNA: TGTGCCAGCAGCTTATCCGCGGCGAACACTGAAGCTTTCTTT. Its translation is CASSLSAANTEAFF.

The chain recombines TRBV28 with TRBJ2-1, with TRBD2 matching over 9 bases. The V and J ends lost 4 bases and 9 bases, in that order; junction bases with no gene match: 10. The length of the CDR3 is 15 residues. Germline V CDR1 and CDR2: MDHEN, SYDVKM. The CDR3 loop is CASSSAGTSIGEQFF. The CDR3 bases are TGTGCCAGCAGTTCCGCCGGGACTAGCATCGGTGAGCAGTTCTTC.

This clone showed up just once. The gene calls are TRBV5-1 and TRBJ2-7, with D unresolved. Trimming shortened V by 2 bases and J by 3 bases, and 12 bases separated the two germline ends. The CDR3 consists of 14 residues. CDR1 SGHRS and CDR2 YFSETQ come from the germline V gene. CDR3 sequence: CASSFAWRDYEQYF. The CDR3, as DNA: TGCGCCAGCAGCTTTGCCTGGAGAGACTACGAGCAGTACTTC.

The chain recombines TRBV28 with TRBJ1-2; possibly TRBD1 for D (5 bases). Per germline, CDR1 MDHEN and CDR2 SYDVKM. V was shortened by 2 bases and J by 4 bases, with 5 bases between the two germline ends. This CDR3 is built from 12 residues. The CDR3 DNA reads TGTGCCAGCAGTTTAGGGACCTATGGCTACACCTTC. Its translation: CASSLGTYGYTF.

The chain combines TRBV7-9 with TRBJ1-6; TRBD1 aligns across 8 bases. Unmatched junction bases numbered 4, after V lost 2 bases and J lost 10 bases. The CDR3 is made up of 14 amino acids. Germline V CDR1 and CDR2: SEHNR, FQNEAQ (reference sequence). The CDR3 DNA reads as TGTGCCAGCAGCTTATTACAGGGGGAATCACCCCTCCACTTT. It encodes CASSLLQGESPLHF.

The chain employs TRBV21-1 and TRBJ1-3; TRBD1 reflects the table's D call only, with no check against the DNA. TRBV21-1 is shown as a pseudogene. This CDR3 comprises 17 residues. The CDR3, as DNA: TGTGCCAGCAGCAAAGGGTTCAGGATCTGCTCTGGAAACACCATATATTTT. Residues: CASSKGFRICSGNTIYF.

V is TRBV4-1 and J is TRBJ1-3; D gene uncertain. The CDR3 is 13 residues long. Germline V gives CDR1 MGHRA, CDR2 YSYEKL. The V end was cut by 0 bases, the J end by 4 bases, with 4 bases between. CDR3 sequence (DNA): TGCGCCAGCAGCCAAGATCCAGGAAACACCATATATTTT. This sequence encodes CASSQDPGNTIYF.

Here the CDR3 DNA reads TGTGCCATCAGTGAGTCTGGGACTTTTGGTCAGCCCCAGCATTTT. It codes for CAISESGTFGQPQHF. This chain joins TRBV10-3 and TRBJ1-5, with D perhaps TRBD1 (5 bases). This CDR3 is built from 15 residues. The germline V gene has CDR1 ENHRY and CDR2 SYGVKD. The V end lost 0 bases, the J end lost 6 bases, and 12 bases lay between the germline ends.

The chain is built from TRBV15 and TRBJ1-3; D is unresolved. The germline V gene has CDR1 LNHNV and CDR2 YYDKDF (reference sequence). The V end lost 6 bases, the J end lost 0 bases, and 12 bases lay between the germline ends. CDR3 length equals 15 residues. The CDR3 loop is CATRSPTNSGNTIYF. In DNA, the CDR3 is TGTGCCACCAGGAGCCCGACTAACTCTGGAAACACCATATATTTT.

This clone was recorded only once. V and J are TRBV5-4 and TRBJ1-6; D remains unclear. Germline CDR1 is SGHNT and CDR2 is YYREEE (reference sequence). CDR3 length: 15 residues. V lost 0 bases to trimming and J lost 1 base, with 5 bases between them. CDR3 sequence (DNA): TGTGCCAGCAGCTTGGCTGAGTCCTATAATTCACCCCTCCACTTT. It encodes CASSLAESYNSPLHF.

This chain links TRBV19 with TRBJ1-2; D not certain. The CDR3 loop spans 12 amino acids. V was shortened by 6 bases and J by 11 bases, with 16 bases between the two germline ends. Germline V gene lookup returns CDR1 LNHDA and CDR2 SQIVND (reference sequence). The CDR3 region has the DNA TGTGCCAGTAGCCCTGGACGGATTAAGTACACCTTC. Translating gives CASSPGRIKYTF.